The rows below give T cell receptor beta chains drawn from one sample of a study of blood T cells in healthy people across ages. TCRdb re-called the 5' RACE reads through MiXCR, storing one row per CDR3 protein. This sample has 650,000 to 700,000 distinct CDR3 sequences, with about a third found just once. Sequencing was done on a sample of blood. All receptors derive from a woman over 75 in good health. Each CDR3 is given with its conserved first and last residue. The D gene is left open where the match is weak. Part of the rows lack a size; the others show once, few, many or a class for expanded clones.

D gene | clone size | J gene | V gene | CDR3 protein | CDR3 DNA
. | . | TRBJ2-1 | TRBV7-3 | CASTPIVAAYNEQFF | TGTGCCAGCACCCCGATAGTAGCGGCCTACAATGAGCAGTTCTTC
TRBD2 | . | TRBJ2-7 | TRBV20-1 | CSARDPRAGGSYEQYF | TGCAGTGCTAGAGATCCCCGAGCGGGAGGATCCTACGAGCAGTACTTC
TRBD1 | many | TRBJ1-2 | TRBV7-9 | CASSLDRDNGYTF | TGTGCCAGCAGTCTGGACAGGGATAATGGCTACACCTTC
TRBD2 | many | TRBJ2-7 | TRBV5-1 | CASSAGLAGAQTYEQYF | TGCGCCAGCAGCGCCGGGCTAGCGGGGGCTCAAACCTACGAGCAGTACTTC
TRBD1 | many | TRBJ1-4 | TRBV5-6 | CASSQGTGLEKLFF | TGTGCCAGCAGCCAAGGGACAGGGCTTGAGAAACTGTTTTTT
TRBD1 | few | TRBJ1-1 | TRBV7-2 | CAGSHRTGPEAFF | TGTGCCGGCAGCCATAGGACAGGGCCTGAAGCTTTCTTT
TRBD1 | many | TRBJ1-5 | TRBV7-9 | CASSGTGGGNQPQHF | TGTGCCAGCAGTGGAACAGGGGGCGGCAATCAGCCCCAGCATTTT
TRBD1 | few | TRBJ1-6 | TRBV5-1 | CASSPDRDSPLHF | TGCGCCAGCAGCCCCGACAGGGATTCACCCCTCCACTTT
. | . | TRBJ2-4 | TRBV20-1 | CSASGGATLAKNIQYF | TGCAGTGCTAGCGGGGGCGCTACCTTAGCCAAAAACATTCAGTACTTC
TRBD2 | . | TRBJ2-5 | TRBV7-2 | CASSFRGRAICNEQYF | TGTGCCAGCAGCTTTCGCGGGAGGGCGATTTGCAATGAGCAGTACTTC
. | few | TRBJ2-2 | TRBV7-9 | CASSYGLPGVGELFF | TGTGCCAGCAGCTACGGACTACCAGGGGTCGGGGAGCTGTTTTTT
. | . | TRBJ1-2 | TRBV4-1 | CASSQGGLRYGYTF | TGCGCCAGCAGCCAAGGAGGACTTCGTTATGGCTACACCTTC
. | many | TRBJ2-5 | TRBV11-2 | CASSRRGQETQYF | TGTGCCAGCAGCAGGAGAGGGCAAGAGACCCAGTACTTC
TRBD2 | many | TRBJ2-5 | TRBV9 | CASSAGLAGKETQYF | TGTGCCAGCAGCGCCGGCCTAGCGGGGAAAGAGACCCAGTACTTC
. | few | TRBJ1-1 | TRBV12-5 | CASGLRGNTEAFF | TGTGCTAGTGGTTTAAGAGGGAACACTGAAGCTTTCTTT
. | . | TRBJ2-7 | TRBV15 | CAASNDYEQYF | TGTGCCGCCAGCAACGACTACGAGCAGTACTTC
. | . | TRBJ1-1 | TRBV20-1 | CSVSGAQGTNTEAFF | TGCAGTGTTAGCGGGGCCCAGGGCACGAACACTGAAGCTTTCTTT
TRBD2 | . | TRBJ2-1 | TRBV7-2 | CASSYATSAYNEQFF | TGTGCCAGCAGCTACGCGACTAGCGCGTACAATGAGCAGTTCTTC
TRBD1 | many | TRBJ2-1 | TRBV6-2/TRBV6-3 | CASSPGVGTANEQFF | TGTGCCAGCAGTCCCGGTGTAGGGACAGCGAATGAGCAGTTCTTC
TRBD1 | . | TRBJ2-1 | TRBV4-1 | CASRPEQGLNEQFF | TGCGCCAGCAGACCTGAACAGGGGCTCAATGAGCAGTTCTTC
. | many | TRBJ1-2 | TRBV7-3 | CASSSGGRSNYGYTF | TGTGCCAGCAGCTCCGGTGGTCGTTCTAACTATGGCTACACCTTC
TRBD1 | few | TRBJ2-2 | TRBV25-1 | CASSESGTGNTGELFF | TGTGCCAGCAGTGAATCCGGGACAGGGAACACCGGGGAGCTGTTTTTT
. | . | TRBJ2-1 | TRBV5-6 | CASTLWTASSYNEQFF | TGTGCCAGCACCTTATGGACTGCCAGCTCCTACAATGAGCAGTTCTTC
. | . | TRBJ2-5 | TRBV3-1 | CASSSRRRAEEIQYF | TGTGCCAGCAGCTCCCGGCGGAGGGCGGAAGAGATCCAGTACTTC
. | . | TRBJ2-5 | TRBV6-1 | CASSEGLLAGARETQYF | TGTGCCAGCAGTGAAGGTTTGTTGGCAGGGGCCAGGGAGACCCAGTACTTC
. | many | TRBJ1-1 | TRBV18 | CASSTRGTPEAFF | TGTGCCAGCTCGACTCGAGGGACCCCTGAAGCTTTCTTT
. | . | TRBJ1-4 | TRBV5-1 | CASSHAGINEKLFF | TGCGCCAGCAGCCACGCAGGGATTAATGAAAAACTGTTTTTT
. | . | TRBJ2-6 | TRBV20-1 | CSASRDSGANVLTF | TGCAGTGCTTCGCGGGACTCTGGGGCCAACGTCCTGACTTTC
. | few | TRBJ1-4 | TRBV3-1 | CASSLRTQGDEKLFF | TGTGCCAGCAGCCTCCGGACTCAAGGAGATGAAAAACTGTTTTTT
. | many | TRBJ2-3 | TRBV3-1 | CASSQGPSGTQYF | TGTGCCAGCAGCCAAGGACCCTCCGGTACGCAGTATTTT
. | many | TRBJ2-6 | TRBV27 | CASSLRRSSGANVLTF | TGCGCCAGCAGCCTCCGCCGGAGCTCTGGGGCCAACGTCCTGACTTTC
TRBD1 | . | TRBJ2-4 | TRBV12-3/TRBV12-4 | CASSTGESKNIQYF | TGTGCCAGCTCGACAGGGGAGTCCAAAAACATTCAGTACTTC
. | . | TRBJ2-3 | TRBV29-1 | CSVVEQDHTDTQYF | TGCAGCGTTGTAGAACAGGATCACACAGATACGCAGTATTTT
. | many | TRBJ2-5 | TRBV5-6 | CASSLGYSQETQYF | TGTGCCAGCAGCTTGGGGTATTCCCAAGAGACCCAGTACTTC
. | many | TRBJ1-2 | TRBV14 | CASSQDFSYGYTF | TGTGCCAGCAGCCAAGATTTTTCCTATGGCTACACCTTC
TRBD1 | many | TRBJ2-6 | TRBV6-1 | CASSERDRGLGANVLTF | TGTGCCAGCAGTGAACGAGACAGGGGACTTGGGGCCAACGTCCTGACTTTC
. | few | TRBJ1-4 | TRBV30 | CAWSVLGVNEKLFF | TGTGCCTGGAGTGTACTGGGAGTGAATGAAAAACTGTTTTTT
TRBD2 | few | TRBJ2-3 | TRBV3-1 | CASSRDAPGLAGGPIGTDTQYF | TGTGCCAGCAGCCGAGACGCTCCGGGACTAGCGGGGGGGCCGATTGGCACAGATACGCAGTATTTT
. | few | TRBJ1-1 | TRBV6-5 | CASSCQARGRNTEAFF | TGTGCCAGCAGTTGCCAAGCGAGGGGACGGAACACTGAAGCTTTCTTT
TRBD2 | many | TRBJ2-5 | TRBV12-3/TRBV12-4 | CASRGGGASQTQYF | TGTGCCAGCAGGGGCGGGGGGGCCTCACAGACCCAGTACTTC
. | many | TRBJ2-7 | TRBV5-1 | CASSLGGGSAHEQYF | TGCGCCAGCAGCTTGGGGGGCGGGTCTGCCCACGAGCAGTACTTC
TRBD1 | . | TRBJ1-5 | TRBV7-9 | CASSSSFDDRGSNQPQHF | TGTGCCAGCAGCTCCTCTTTCGACGACAGGGGAAGCAATCAGCCCCAGCATTTT
TRBD2 | many | TRBJ2-7 | TRBV6-6 | CASSYSFSGGTYEQYF | TGTGCCAGCAGTTACTCGTTTAGCGGGGGGACCTACGAGCAGTACTTC
TRBD2 | many | TRBJ2-1 | TRBV5-1 | CASSLDSRGEIEQFF | TGCGCCAGCAGCTTGGACAGTCGGGGGGAGATCGAGCAGTTCTTC
. | . | TRBJ1-2 | TRBV20-1 | CSARRTQANYGYTF | TGCAGTGCTAGGAGAACGCAGGCTAACTATGGCTACACCTTC
. | many | TRBJ1-5 | TRBV12-3/TRBV12-4 | CASTLSRNQPQHF | TGTGCCAGCACCCTAAGTAGGAATCAGCCCCAGCATTTT
TRBD1 | many | TRBJ2-7 | TRBV6-1 | CASSGGQVPTQYF | TGTGCCAGCAGTGGGGGACAGGTCCCAACGCAGTACTTC